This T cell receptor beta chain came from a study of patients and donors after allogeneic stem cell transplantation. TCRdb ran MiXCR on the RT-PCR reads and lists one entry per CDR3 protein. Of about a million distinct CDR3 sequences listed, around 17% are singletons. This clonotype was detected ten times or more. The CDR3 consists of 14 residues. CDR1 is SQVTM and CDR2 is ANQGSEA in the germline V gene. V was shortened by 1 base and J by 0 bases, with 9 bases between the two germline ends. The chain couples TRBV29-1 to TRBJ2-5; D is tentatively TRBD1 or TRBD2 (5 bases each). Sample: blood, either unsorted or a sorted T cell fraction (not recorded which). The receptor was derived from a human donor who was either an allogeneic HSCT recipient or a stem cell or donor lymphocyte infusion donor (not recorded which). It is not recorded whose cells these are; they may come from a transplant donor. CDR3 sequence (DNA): TGCAGCGTTGAAGTTTGGGGGAACCAAGAGACCCAGTACTTC. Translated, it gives CSVEVWGNQETQYF.